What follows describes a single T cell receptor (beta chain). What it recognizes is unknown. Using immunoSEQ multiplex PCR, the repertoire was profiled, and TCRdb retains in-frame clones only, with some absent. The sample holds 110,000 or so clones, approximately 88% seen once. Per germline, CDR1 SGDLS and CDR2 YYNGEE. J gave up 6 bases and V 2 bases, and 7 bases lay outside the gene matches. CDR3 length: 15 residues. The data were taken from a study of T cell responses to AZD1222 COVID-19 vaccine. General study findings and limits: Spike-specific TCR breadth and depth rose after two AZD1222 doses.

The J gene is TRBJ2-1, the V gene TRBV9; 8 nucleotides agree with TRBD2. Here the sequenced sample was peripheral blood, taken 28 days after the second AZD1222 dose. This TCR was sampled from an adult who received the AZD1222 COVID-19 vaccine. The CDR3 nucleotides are TGTGCCAGCAGCGTCGCGACTAGCGTGGCCAATGAGCAGTTCTTC. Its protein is CASSVATSVANEQFF.